A selection of T cell receptor beta chains follows, all from one sample in a study of cytomegalovirus exposure and HLA in healthy donors. Profiling relied on immunoSEQ multiplex PCR, and the TCRdb table lists in-frame clones only, not all of them. The repertoire holds under 200,000 clones, with around 81% as singletons. The sequencing input was PBMCs. The origin of the receptors is a man aged 25 to 40 in good health and CMV-seronegative. CDR3s include the opening cysteine and the closing phenylalanine or tryptophan. Each record gives: D gene, CDR3 length, V gene, J gene, clone size, CDR3 DNA, CDR3 protein. D genes are given only for firm matches. Size is stated for part of the rows, as once, few or many counts, or as a class when the clone is expanded.

.	15	TRBV4-1	TRBJ2-5	.	TGCGCCAGCAGCCAAGCCACGGGGGGCCTTGAGACCCAGTACTTC	CASSQATGGLETQYF
TRBD2	14	TRBV18	TRBJ2-5	.	TGTGCCAGCTCACCCGGGGGGAGCCCCGAGACCCAGTACTTC	CASSPGGSPETQYF
.	15	TRBV7-9	TRBJ1-6	.	TGTGCCAGCAGCTTAGGTTCGGGGGGCGATTCACCCCTCCACTTT	CASSLGSGGDSPLHF
TRBD1	13	TRBV2	TRBJ2-2	.	TGTGCCAGCAGTACACAGGGGGAGGGGGAGCTGTTTTTT	CASSTQGEGELFF
TRBD2	15	TRBV5-6	TRBJ2-7	.	TGTGCCAGCAGCTTGGATACTAGCGGGAGGTACGAGCAGTACTTC	CASSLDTSGRYEQYF
TRBD1	12	TRBV5-4	TRBJ2-1	.	TGTGCCAGCAGCTCTGTGGGGACAGGGTTGTTCTTC	CASSSVGTGLFF
TRBD1	13	TRBV7-9	TRBJ2-1	.	TGTGCCAGCAGCGGACAGGGGTTCGATGAGCAGTTCTTC	CASSGQGFDEQFF
.	15	TRBV28	TRBJ2-7	.	TGTGCCAGCAGTTTGGAGGGAGGAAGCTCCTACGAGCAGTACTTC	CASSLEGGSSYEQYF
TRBD1	14	TRBV7-9	TRBJ1-1	few	TGTGCCAGCAGGGGACAGGAGATGAACACTGAAGCTTTCTTT	CASRGQEMNTEAFF
TRBD1	14	TRBV6-5	TRBJ1-2	once	TGTGCCAGCAGTTCTCGGACAGGGGGCTATGGCTACACCTTC	CASSSRTGGYGYTF
.	15	TRBV2	TRBJ1-4	.	TGTGCCAGCAGTGGGCAGGGTTCTCTCCGAGAAAAACTGTTTTTT	CASSGQGSLREKLFF
.	11	TRBV5-8	TRBJ1-5	.	TGTGCCAGCAGCACAAATCAGCCCCAGCATTTT	CASSTNQPQHF
.	13	TRBV5-1	TRBJ2-5	.	TGCGCCAGCAGCTTGGGACAGCAAGAGACCCAGTACTTC	CASSLGQQETQYF
TRBD2	15	TRBV28	TRBJ2-3	.	TGTGCCAGCAGTTTAGGGCGGGAGTACACAGATACGCAGTATTTT	CASSLGREYTDTQYF
TRBD1	16	TRBV19	TRBJ1-3	.	TGTGCCAGTACCCCGGAAACAGGGGGAACTGGAAACACCATATATTTT	CASTPETGGTGNTIYF
TRBD1	13	TRBV19	TRBJ1-6	few	TGTGCCAGTAGTACAGGGGGCTTGGCACCCCTCCACTTT	CASSTGGLAPLHF
TRBD2	15	TRBV5-1	TRBJ2-4	.	TGCGCCAGCAGCCGGGAGGGACTACCCCAAAACATTCAGTACTTC	CASSREGLPQNIQYF
.	13	TRBV5-1	TRBJ2-7	.	TGCGCCAGCAGCCGGAGTCTCAGCTACGAGCAGTACTTC	CASSRSLSYEQYF
TRBD1	15	TRBV4-2	TRBJ1-2	.	TGTGCCAGCAGCCAGATTTCGGGACAGGGCTATGGCTACACCTTC	CASSQISGQGYGYTF
TRBD2	17	TRBV4-2	TRBJ2-7	few	TGTGCCAGCAGCCAAGATGCCGGGGAGGGCTTCTGGGACGAGCAGTACTTC	CASSQDAGEGFWDEQYF
.	13	TRBV19	TRBJ2-7	.	TGTGCCAGTAGTACTACAGGATCCTACGAGCAGTACTTC	CASSTTGSYEQYF
.	13	TRBV7-9	TRBJ1-3	.	TGTGCCTTCGACAGAAGCTCTGGAAACACCATATATTTT	CAFDRSSGNTIYF
TRBD1	18	TRBV7-9	TRBJ1-6	once	TGTGCCAGCAGCTTATGGGCCGGGGGTCGCAGGGGGCGATCACCCCTCCACTTT	CASSLWAGGRRGRSPLHF
TRBD1	14	TRBV11-3	TRBJ2-5	once	TGTGCCAGCAGCAAAGGGACAGACCAAGAGACCCAGTACTTC	CASSKGTDQETQYF
.	13	TRBV10-1	TRBJ1-1	.	TGCGCCAGCAGGGCAGGGATGAACACTGAAGCTTTCTTT	CASRAGMNTEAFF
TRBD2	15	TRBV9	TRBJ2-1	.	TGTGCCAGCAGCGCGGGACTAGCGGGACTCTATGAGCAGTTCTTC	CASSAGLAGLYEQFF
.	15	TRBV6-6	TRBJ1-6	.	TGTGCCAGCAGTTACTCAAGGGGAACTGATTCACCCCTCCACTTT	CASSYSRGTDSPLHF
.	13	TRBV2	TRBJ2-5	few	TGTGCCAGCAGTGCGGGAGTTTGGGAGACCCAGTACTTC	CASSAGVWETQYF
TRBD2	15	TRBV27	TRBJ2-7	.	TGTGCCAGCCTGAGGGTAGCGGGAGGGCCGGGGGAGCAGTACTTC	CASLRVAGGPGEQYF
.	16	TRBV14	TRBJ1-1	.	TGTGCCAGTACAAGGGGAGCTCGGGGGATATTTACTGAAGCTTTCTTT	CASTRGARGIFTEAFF
.	13	TRBV6-1	TRBJ2-7	.	TGTGCCAGCCGGGAGCCAATCTCCTACGAGCAGTACTTC	CASREPISYEQYF
.	15	TRBV4-1	TRBJ1-1	.	TGCGCCAGCAGCCAAGAAGGCCAGGGTAGAACTGAAGCTTTCTTT	CASSQEGQGRTEAFF
TRBD2	18	TRBV15	TRBJ2-6	few	TGTGCCACCAGCAGAGCGGGAGGGCCCGCCTCTGGGGCCAACGTCCTGACTTTC	CATSRAGGPASGANVLTF
.	14	TRBV4-2	TRBJ1-2	.	TGTGCCAGCAGCCAACTGGGGGGAGGGTATGGCTACACCTTC	CASSQLGGGYGYTF
.	17	TRBV19	TRBJ1-1	.	TGTGCCAGTAGTATAGCAGGACAGCGGATACGGCACACTGAAGCTTTCTTT	CASSIAGQRIRHTEAFF
.	14	TRBV30	TRBJ2-2	.	TGTGCCGGAGAACCCCCCCCGAACACCGGGGAGCTGTTTTTT	CAGEPPPNTGELFF
.	15	TRBV5-1	TRBJ2-2	.	TGCGCCAGCAGCGGCGATACAGGGAACACCGGGGAGCTGTTTTTT	CASSGDTGNTGELFF
.	16	TRBV9	TRBJ2-2	.	TGTGCCAGCAGCGTAGCCTCTAGTCCGTCGTCCGGGGAGCTGTTTTTT	CASSVASSPSSGELFF
TRBD1	14	TRBV27	TRBJ1-6	.	TGTGCCAGCAGTAATCAGGGGGGAATTTCACCCCTCCACTTT	CASSNQGGISPLHF
TRBD1	14	TRBV6-5	TRBJ2-7	.	TGTGCCAGCAGTCCCAGGGGGAGAAGCTACGAGCAGTACTTC	CASSPRGRSYEQYF
.	14	TRBV6-5	TRBJ1-1	.	TGTGCCAGCAGTTACTCACAGTCGAACACTGAAGCTTTCTTT	CASSYSQSNTEAFF
.	18	TRBV7-9	TRBJ2-6	.	TGTGCCAGCAGGGGGCCCGGCGAATCCTCCTCTGGGGCCAACGTCCTGACTTTC	CASRGPGESSSGANVLTF
TRBD2	18	TRBV27	TRBJ2-3	.	TGTGCCAGCAGTTTATCCCCGCGACTAGCGGGAGACCCAGATACGCAGTATTTT	CASSLSPRLAGDPDTQYF
TRBD1	16	TRBV9	TRBJ2-3	.	TGTGCCAGCAGCGCTGGGACAGGGGGGGGCACAGATACGCAGTATTTT	CASSAGTGGGTDTQYF
.	14	TRBV28	TRBJ1-2	.	TGTGCCAGCACCATTACTTTAGACCTGGGCGGCTACACCTTC	CASTITLDLGGYTF
.	15	TRBV19	TRBJ2-1	.	TGTGCCAGTAGTCCCCAAACAAGCTCCTACAATGAGCAGTTCTTC	CASSPQTSSYNEQFF